This record concerns one T cell receptor (beta chain) sequence. The V segment lost 3 bases and the J segment 4 bases; nucleotides outside the gene matches: 4. The CDR3 runs to 14 residues. Germline lookup yields CDR1 SGHDT and CDR2 YYEEEE. This entry belongs to a study of cytomegalovirus exposure and HLA in healthy donors. Vbeta (60) and Jbeta (13) primers were used in the PCR. The protocol was immunoSEQ multiplex PCR, while the TCRdb copy is restricted to in-frame clones and leaves out a portion. The sample gives about 130,000 clones, 80% to 90% of which show up once; 5.5% to 7.5% is in the top ten. Sequencing was carried out using PBMCs. The chain has TRBV5-6 and TRBJ2-3, with 8 nucleotides matching TRBD2. The receptor was derived from a woman in her thirties or forties in good health and CMV-seropositive. The CDR3 nucleotides read TGTGCCAGCAGCTCGTGGACTAGCTCAGATACGCAGTATTTT. The encoded protein is CASSSWTSSDTQYF.